This TCR beta chain was sequenced in a study of shared clonotypes between healthy human individuals. This CDR3 region has 15 residues. After removal of 3 bases from V and 6 bases from J, the junction contained 5 bases not matched to a gene. Germline CDR1 GTSNPN, CDR2 SVGIG (reference sequence). In the authors' workflow: Filtering was not the same, since immunoSEQ gave junction-only sequences without quality scores. The data were produced by immunoSEQ multiplex PCR, yet TCRdb's version contains in-frame clones alone and is incomplete. V and J calls and clone size are given by that table; D and trimming were obtained from the DNA. The sample has approximately 1.4 million clones; under 99% are singletons.

This sequence was found in a man between 25 and 39 years old in good health. What was sequenced was naive CD4+ T cells sorted from blood. The subset: CD45RA+ positively selected. The chain couples TRBV30 to TRBJ2-1; 13 nucleotides align to TRBD2. CDR3 coding DNA: TGTGCCTGGAGACTAGCGGGAGGGCGGGTCAATGAGCAGTTCTTC. Its translation: CAWRLAGGRVNEQFF.